This is a list of T cell receptor beta chains from one sample in a study of T-cell memory formation after mild COVID-19. TCRdb independently ran MiXCR on the 5' RACE reads; one entry per CDR3 protein. The data show around 36,000 distinct CDR3 sequences, about an eighth seen once. Sequencing was done on a sample of PBMCs or a T cell subset sorted from them (not recorded which). Receptor source: a man aged 18 to 30 who had mild COVID-19 (a few samples of this study predate the infection). Cell type and time point are not known. The CDR3 runs from the conserved cysteine through the conserved F or W. Fields, in order: J gene, V gene, CDR3 protein.

TRBJ2-5,TRBV6-2/TRBV6-3,CASSPWTSGPETQYF
TRBJ2-5,TRBV10-2,CASSERNQETQYF
TRBJ2-7,TRBV7-6,CASSLDPRSTYEQYF
TRBJ1-1,TRBV20-1,CSATPYNRGNTEAFF
TRBJ1-1,TRBV20-1,CSAWMANTEAFF
TRBJ2-3,TRBV7-9,CASSPRALTDTQYF
TRBJ1-3,TRBV7-2,CASSLDRNTIYF
TRBJ1-3,TRBV4-3,CASSPDGFVDTIYF
TRBJ1-1,TRBV19,CASSPPGDSSEAFF
TRBJ1-2,TRBV9,CASSVSGAGPNYGYTF
TRBJ2-5,TRBV10-3,CAISEGGGARETQYF
TRBJ2-7,TRBV7-6,CASSLSTGISYEQYF
TRBJ2-5,TRBV20-1,CSARSGGGWETQYF
TRBJ2-3,TRBV5-1,CASSLYTSGGAITQYF
TRBJ2-1,TRBV3-1,CASSLVEGEQFF
TRBJ2-1,TRBV9,CASSSEGGYEQFF
TRBJ2-3,TRBV4-2,CASSQEGLATDTQYF
TRBJ2-5,TRBV11-1,CASSLAHTGTQYF
TRBJ2-1,TRBV7-3,CASSDRTSGGDEQFF